This T cell receptor (beta chain) was recovered during a study of technical replicates of blood from several donors. The data were produced by immunoSEQ multiplex PCR, yet TCRdb's version contains in-frame clones alone and is incomplete. The sample has more than 65,000 clones; about 81% are singletons. Germline V gives CDR1 SGHTA, CDR2 FQGNSA. Trimming took 1 base from V and 6 from J; bases not matched to a gene: 5. The CDR3 is made up of 14 amino acids. The gene calls are TRBV7-2 and TRBJ2-7, with 8 positions matching TRBD2. This TCR came from a human donor in good health. Some clones in this sample may be carry-over from other donors' samples. Material for sequencing was PBMCs. CDR3 coding DNA: TGTGCCAGCAGCTTAGGGGGTAGCGGGACCGAGCAGTACTTC. Translating it yields CASSLGGSGTEQYF.